What follows are 31 T cell receptor beta chains derived from one specimen sequenced in a study of blood T cell repertoires in COVID-19. The table came from immunoSEQ multiplex PCR; TCRdb's copy has only in-frame clones and leaves some out. This table has over 150,000 clones, around 89% appearing once. The specimen was peripheral blood. These receptors originate from a man aged 45 to 65 who had recovered from COVID-19.

This chain uses TRBV2 with TRBJ2-1; TRBD2 matches at 14 bases. V lost 6 bases and J lost 10; bases outside the gene matches: 11. The germline gives CDR1 SNHLY, CDR2 FYNNEI. The CDR3 totals 16 residues. Here the CDR3 reads CASSAGLAGGEGEQFF. The CDR3 region has the DNA TGTGCCAGCAGCGCCGGACTAGCGGGAGGAGAGGGCGAGCAGTTCTTC.

This clone was counted a few times. The genes are TRBV3-1 (or the pseudogene TRBV3-2) and TRBJ2-1, with TRBD2 matching 9 bases. Germline V gene lookup returns CDR1 LGHDT and CDR2 YNNKEL (reference sequence). After removal of 6 bases from V and 4 bases from J, the junction contained 7 bases not matched to a gene. The CDR3 extends over 15 amino acids. The CDR3 bases are TGTGCCAGCAGGCTTAATAGCGGGGGATACAATGAGCAGTTCTTC. Protein: CASRLNSGGYNEQFF.

The gene calls are TRBV27 and TRBJ2-3; 7 bases align to TRBD2. J lost 3 bases, V lost 1 base, and 7 bases had no gene match. CDR1 and CDR2 from the germline V gene are MNHEY and SMNVEV (reference sequence). This CDR3 region has 16 residues. CDR3 in amino acids: CASSLWEGLGTDTQYF. The CDR3 bases are TGTGCCAGCAGTTTATGGGAGGGCCTAGGTACAGATACGCAGTATTTT.

The rearrangement joins TRBV5-4 to TRBJ1-1; D remains ambiguous. Trimming shortened V by 4 bases and J by 3 bases, and 13 bases separated the two germline ends. The germline CDR1 and CDR2 sequences are SGHNT and YYREEE (reference sequence). The CDR3 totals 14 residues. DNA of the CDR3: TGTGCCAGCAGCCCGGGAGGTGTGGACACTGAAGCTTTCTTT. Translating gives CASSPGGVDTEAFF.

The V and J genes are TRBV19 and TRBJ2-2; TRBD1 matches 9 bases. V was clipped by 6 bases and J by 7 bases; unmatched bases: 15. The CDR3 has 17 residues. Germline assignment: CDR1 LNHDA and CDR2 SQIVND (reference sequence). The CDR3 sequence: CASSTITGTGNGGELFF. The CDR3 bases are TGTGCCAGTAGCACAATAACCGGGACAGGGAATGGCGGGGAGCTGTTTTTT.

The chain has TRBV28 and TRBJ1-2; 8 bases map to TRBD1. V gave up 10 bases and J gave up 4 bases; unmatched junction bases: 17. The CDR3 covers 16 residues. Germline V lookup: CDR1 MDHEN, CDR2 SYDVKM. The CDR3 region has the DNA TGTGCCACCACACCCCCAGGGGGCCCTCGCGGCTATGGCTACACCTTC. It translates to CATTPPGGPRGYGYTF.

This chain uses TRBV7-6 with TRBJ2-1, with TRBD2 identical over 10 bases. CDR3 length: 16 residues. Germline V gene lookup returns CDR1 SGHVS and CDR2 FNYEAQ. J lost 5 bases, V lost 5 bases, and 9 bases had no gene match. The CDR3 spells CASSPAPGLADNEQFF. The CDR3 DNA follows: TGTGCCAGCAGCCCAGCCCCAGGACTAGCGGACAATGAGCAGTTCTTC. Together with reference TRBV7-6 and TRBJ2-1, the CDR3 gives the full variable domain: GAGVSQSPRYKVTKRGQDVALRCDPISGHVSLYWYRQALGQGPEFLTYFNYEAQQDKSGLPNDRFSAERPEGSISTLTIQRTEQRDSAMYRCASSPAPGLADNEQFFGPGTRLTVL.

The CDR3 bases are TGCAGCGTTGTGGCCAGCGCCGGGGGTTACGAGCAGTACTTC. Translating it yields CSVVASAGGYEQYF. The rearrangement uses TRBV29-1 and TRBJ2-7; D may be TRBD2 (6 bases). V shed 4 bases and J shed 4 bases, with 17 bases lying between them. The germline V gene encodes CDR1 SQVTM and CDR2 ANQGSEA. The CDR3 covers 14 residues.

This chain links TRBV6-5 with TRBJ2-7, with unresolved D. The germline CDR1 and CDR2 sequences are MNHEY and SVGAGI. V lost 1 base and J 0 bases, leaving 7 bases between the germline ends. There are 14 residues in the CDR3. CDR3 DNA sequence: TGTGCCAGCAGTTACTTCGCGAGCTCCTACGAGCAGTACTTC. Translation: CASSYFASSYEQYF.

The J gene is TRBJ1-2, the V gene TRBV7-2, with 9 bases aligning to TRBD1. The ends lost 4 bases at V and 4 bases at J; junction bases unmatched: 10. The CDR3 extends over 16 amino acids. Germline V gives CDR1 SGHTA, CDR2 FQGNSA. The chain's CDR3 is CASSSGGQGASYGYTF. CDR3 coding DNA: TGTGCCAGCAGCTCGGGGGGACAGGGAGCTTCCTATGGCTACACCTTC.

The V gene is TRBV11-1, the J gene TRBJ1-1; D possibly corresponds to TRBD1 (5 bases). CDR3 size: 16 residues. Germline CDR1 reads SGHAT; CDR2 reads FQDESV (reference sequence). The V end lost 3 bases, the J end lost 4 bases, and 18 bases lay between the germline ends. CDR3 sequence reads: CASSFGGRGIGTEAFF. The CDR3 region has the DNA TGTGCCAGCAGCTTCGGGGGTAGGGGAATAGGCACTGAAGCTTTCTTT. Combining the CDR3 with reference TRBV11-1 and TRBJ1-1 gives the whole variable domain EAEVAQSPRYKITEKSQAVAFWCDPISGHATLYWYRQILGQGPELLVQFQDESVVDDSQLPKDRFSAERLKGVDSTLKIQPAELGDSAMYLCASSFGGRGIGTEAFFGQGTRLTVV.

The CDR3 region is CASSLNSGRAEQFF. The CDR3 nucleotides read TGTGCCAGCAGCTTAAATAGCGGGAGGGCTGAGCAGTTCTTC. This chain links TRBV7-3 with TRBJ2-1, with 11 nucleotides matching TRBD2. Germline assignment: CDR1 SGHTA and CDR2 FQGTGA. Trimming at V came to 1 base and at J to 9 bases, leaving 2 bases not matched to a gene. CDR3 length: 14 residues. Based on the CDR3 plus reference TRBV7-3 and TRBJ2-1, the full variable domain is GAGVSQTPSNKVTEKGKYVELRCDPISGHTALYWYRQSLGQGPEFLIYFQGTGAADDSGLPNDRFFAVRPEGSVSTLKIQRTERGDSAVYLCASSLNSGRAEQFFGPGTRLTVL.

This chain uses TRBV20-1 with TRBJ2-5, with 8 bases matching TRBD2. Per the germline V gene, CDR1 is DFQATT and CDR2 is SNEGSKA (reference sequence). The CDR3 is made up of 17 amino acids. Trimming at V came to 3 bases and at J to 0 bases, leaving 12 bases not matched to a gene. The CDR3 DNA reads as TGCAGTGCTAGTCTGCGCGGGGGGACCCTGTACCAAGAGACCCAGTACTTC. Amino acid sequence: CSASLRGGTLYQETQYF.

V usage is TRBV7-9 and J usage is TRBJ1-2; TRBD1 matches 7 bases. The V and J ends lost 5 bases and 6 bases, in that order; junction bases with no gene match: 12. This CDR3 spans 15 amino acids. Germline lookup yields CDR1 SEHNR and CDR2 FQNEAQ (reference sequence). CDR3 residues: CASSLDRVYLDGYTF. The DNA for the CDR3 is TGTGCCAGCAGCCTCGACAGGGTATACCTCGATGGCTACACCTTC. Drawing the rest from reference TRBV7-9 and TRBJ1-2, the complete variable domain is DTGVSQNPRHKITKRGQNVTFRCDPISEHNRLYWYRQTLGQGPEFLTYFQNEAQLEKSRLLSDRFSAERPKGSFSTLEIQRTEQGDSAMYLCASSLDRVYLDGYTFGSGTRLTVV.

CDR3 protein: CASSLFGGGEGGYTF. Here the CDR3 DNA reads TGTGCCAGCAGTTTATTCGGTGGGGGGGAAGGAGGCTACACCTTC. This chain connects TRBV28 to TRBJ1-2, with D maybe TRBD1 (5 bases). V was pared by 1 base and J by 8 bases, with 17 bases between. The germline V gene encodes CDR1 MDHEN and CDR2 SYDVKM. The CDR3 runs to 15 residues.

This chain connects TRBV5-1 to TRBJ2-5, with 8 bases aligning to TRBD2. The V gene end was trimmed by 0 bases and the J gene end by 5 bases; junction bases not matched to a gene: 6. The CDR3 consists of 15 residues. Germline CDR1 is SGHRS and CDR2 is YFSETQ. In DNA form, the CDR3 reads TGCGCCAGCAGCTTGGCCGGGAGGGTTGGGGAGACCCAGTACTTC. Its translation is CASSLAGRVGETQYF.

J is TRBJ2-7 and V is TRBV13; D gene unclear. V lost 5 bases and J 1 base, leaving 6 bases between the germline ends. The germline V gene has CDR1 PRHDT and CDR2 FYEKMQ (reference sequence). The CDR3 is made up of 12 amino acids. The CDR3 reads CASSLSSYEQYF. CDR3 nucleotide sequence: TGTGCCAGCAGCCTCTCTTCCTACGAGCAGTACTTC.

This chain connects TRBV2 to TRBJ1-4; D might be TRBD1 (5 bases). The CDR3 length is 14 residues. The germline V and J ends were trimmed by 5 bases and 3 bases, with 10 bases remaining between them. The germline gives CDR1 SNHLY, CDR2 FYNNEI. The CDR3 region is CASSHRDSNEKLFF. CDR3 in DNA: TGTGCCAGCAGTCACCGGGACTCTAATGAAAAACTGTTTTTT.

A single count supports this clone. The chain employs TRBV19 and TRBJ2-1; 8 bases map to TRBD2. The CDR3 covers 14 residues. The trim removed 4 bases at V and 9 bases at J, leaving 8 bases unmatched. The germline V gene encodes CDR1 LNHDA and CDR2 SQIVND (reference sequence). The CDR3 loop reads CASSTGLGIGEQFF. For the CDR3, the DNA is TGTGCCAGTAGTACGGGACTAGGGATCGGTGAGCAGTTCTTC.

This chain connects TRBV7-2 to TRBJ2-5; maybe TRBD2 (7 bases). The CDR3 totals 17 residues. V shed 0 bases and J shed 2 bases, with 16 bases lying between them. Germline CDR1 SGHTA, CDR2 FQGNSA. CDR3 coding DNA: TGTGCCAGCAGCTTAGCGTCCCGGGGGGCGGGGCAAGAGACCCAGTACTTC. Protein: CASSLASRGAGQETQYF. The whole variable domain, remainder taken from reference TRBV7-2 and TRBJ2-5, is GAGVSQSPSNKVTEKGKDVELRCDPISGHTALYWYRQSLGQGLEFLIYFQGNSAPDKSGLPSDRFSAERTGGSVSTLTIQRTQQEDSAVYLCASSLASRGAGQETQYFGPGTRLLVL.

The J gene is TRBJ1-1, the V gene TRBV5-1; 9 bases fit TRBD1. Losses at the gene ends were 4 bases for V and 4 bases for J; bases not matched to a gene: 5. The CDR3 loop spans 14 amino acids. Germline loops: CDR1 SGHRS, CDR2 YFSETQ. The DNA for the CDR3 is TGCGCCAGCAGCCGGCCGGGACAGGGCACTGAAGCTTTCTTT. This translates into CASSRPGQGTEAFF.

The rearrangement uses TRBV7-2 and TRBJ2-7; TRBD1 matches 8 bases. The V gene end was trimmed by 4 bases and the J gene end by 9 bases; junction bases not matched to a gene: 11. The CDR3 sequence is 14 residues long. Germline V CDR1 and CDR2: SGHTA, FQGNSA. In nucleotides, the CDR3 is TGTGCCAGCAGCTCCGGGACAGGCGCACTTGGGCAGTACTTC. This gives the protein CASSSGTGALGQYF.

The rearrangement links TRBV30 to TRBJ2-7; D call uncertain. The V and J ends lost 5 bases and 6 bases respectively, with 14 bases between them. The germline gives CDR1 GTSNPN, CDR2 SVGIG (reference sequence). The CDR3 spans 12 residues. Here the CDR3 DNA reads TGTGCCTGGGGGATCCGGAGTTCCGAGCAGTACTTC. Amino acid sequence: CAWGIRSSEQYF.

This chain joins TRBV19 and TRBJ2-7; D may be TRBD2 (5 bases). The CDR3 has 15 amino acids. CDR1 is LNHDA and CDR2 is SQIVND in the germline V gene (reference sequence). Trimming removed 6 bases from V and 0 bases from J, with 15 bases in between. CDR3 in DNA: TGTGCCAGTAGCCCCTCCGGGAACCCCTCCTACGAGCAGTACTTC. It translates to CASSPSGNPSYEQYF.

The chain combines TRBV6-2 or TRBV6-3 with TRBJ1-5; 8 nucleotides line up with TRBD1. V lost 6 bases and J lost 5; bases outside the gene matches: 9. Germline CDR1 and CDR2: MNHEY and SVGEGT. There are 15 residues in the CDR3. In DNA form, the CDR3 reads TGTGCCAGCAGCCCGAGGACAGGGTTCGATCAGCCCCAGCATTTT. This codes for CASSPRTGFDQPQHF.

This clone turned up a few times. This chain links TRBV21-1 with TRBJ2-4; TRBD2 reflects the table's D call only, with no check against the DNA. TRBV21-1 is marked as a pseudogene. There are 9 residues in the CDR3. The CDR3 DNA is TGTGCCAGCAGTCGCATTCAGTACTTC. Amino acid sequence: CASSRIQYF.

The chain combines TRBV27 with TRBJ2-3, with a tentative D call TRBD2 (6 bases). This CDR3 has 15 residues. CDR1 is MNHEY, CDR2 SMNVEV, per germline (reference sequence). The V end was cut by 6 bases, the J end by 0 bases, with 13 bases between. CDR3 in amino acids: CASSYTGTSTDTQYF. The CDR3 bases are TGTGCCAGCAGCTATACCGGGACTAGCACAGATACGCAGTATTTT.

The J gene is TRBJ1-2, the V gene TRBV7-8; no definite D call. V dropped 4 bases and J dropped 8 bases, with 11 bases sitting between them. Germline V gives CDR1 SGHVS, CDR2 FQNEAQ. This CDR3 is 12 amino acids long. The CDR3 is CASSSNQQGYTF. Written as DNA, the CDR3 is TGTGCCAGCAGCTCAAACCAACAGGGCTACACCTTC. Drawing the rest from reference TRBV7-8 and TRBJ1-2, the complete variable domain is GAGVSQSPRYKVAKRGQDVALRCDPISGHVSLFWYQQALGQGPEFLTYFQNEAQLDKSGLPSDRFFAERPEGSVSTLKIQRTQQEDSAVYLCASSSNQQGYTFGSGTRLTVV.

The chain combines TRBV25-1 with TRBJ2-3; 8 bases agree with TRBD2. The V segment lost 0 bases and the J segment 5 bases; nucleotides outside the gene matches: 1. From germline, CDR1 is MGHDK and CDR2 SYGVNS. The CDR3 has 14 residues. As DNA, the CDR3 is TGTGCCAGCAGTGAATACGGGAGGGGAGATACGCAGTATTTT. Translating it yields CASSEYGRGDTQYF. Full variable domain (rest looked up from reference TRBV25-1 and TRBJ2-3): EADIYQTPRYLVIGTGKKITLECSQTMGHDKMYWYQQDPGMELHLIHYSYGVNSTEKGDLSSESTVSRIRTEHFPLTLESARPSHTSQYLCASSEYGRGDTQYFGPGTRLTVL.

The chain couples TRBV19 to TRBJ2-7; no clear D gene. With 3 bases removed from V and 2 bases from J, the gap between germline ends came to 14 bases. CDR3 length: 15 residues. CDR1 LNHDA and CDR2 SQIVND come from the germline V gene (reference sequence). For the CDR3, the DNA is TGTGCCAGTAGTATGGCGCAGGCCCCAACCTACGAGCAGTACTTC. This codes for CASSMAQAPTYEQYF.

J is TRBJ1-1 and V is TRBV7-9; a possible D gene is TRBD1 (5 bases). The germline V gene encodes CDR1 SEHNR and CDR2 FQNEAQ (reference sequence). Trimming took off 1 base at V and 3 bases at J, with 12 bases between the two ends. The CDR3 runs to 15 residues. The CDR3 is CASSLVQGWDTEAFF. The DNA of the CDR3 is TGTGCCAGCAGCTTAGTTCAGGGATGGGACACTGAAGCTTTCTTT.